These 29 T cell receptor beta chains were sequenced from one sample in a study of blood T cell repertoires in COVID-19. The assay was immunoSEQ multiplex PCR, and TCRdb's table has in-frame clones only and misses some. Here the sample spans around 210,000 clones, around 81% being singletons. The sequenced sample consisted of peripheral blood. The receptor set was obtained from a man in his fifties or sixties with COVID-19, enrolled during active disease.

CDR3 sequence reads: CASRSTGFAFF. DNA for the CDR3: TGTGCCAGCAGGTCGACAGGGTTTGCTTTCTTT. The V and J genes are TRBV7-6 and TRBJ1-1, with 7 nucleotides matching TRBD1. The CDR3 has 11 residues. J was trimmed by 11 bases and V by 6 bases; bases with no gene match: 6. CDR1 and CDR2 (germline): SGHVS, FNYEAQ.

J is TRBJ2-1 and V is TRBV12-3 or TRBV12-4; TRBD1 is a possible D gene (6 bases). The CDR3 has 13 amino acids. The ends were cut back, 6 bases at V and 6 bases at J, with 12 bases in the middle. The CDR3 DNA reads TGTGCCAGCAGAGGGACATCTTTCAATGAGCAGTTCTTC. It codes for CASRGTSFNEQFF.

This clone was seen a handful of times. The chain carries TRBV10-3 and TRBJ1-5; D is ambiguous. The CDR3 sequence is 12 residues long. Germline CDR1 and CDR2: ENHRY and SYGVKD. The ends were cut back, 6 bases at V and 4 bases at J, with 7 bases in the middle. The CDR3 is CAISGGNQPQHF. Here the CDR3 DNA reads TGTGCCATCAGCGGAGGGAATCAGCCCCAGCATTTT.

The rearrangement uses TRBV3-1 (or the pseudogene TRBV3-2) and TRBJ2-3; maybe TRBD2 (6 bases). With 1 base removed from V and 6 bases from J, the gap between germline ends came to 17 bases. Germline CDR1 LGHDT, CDR2 YNNKEL (reference sequence). The CDR3 runs to 16 residues. The CDR3 region has the DNA TGTGCCAGCAGCCAAGGGGTTTGGGGGGTTGGTGATACGCAGTATTTT. The encoded protein is CASSQGVWGVGDTQYF.

In this sample, this clone turned up a few times. The CDR3 spells CASRGDTGNTIYF. The CDR3 DNA reads as TGTGCCAGCAGGGGCGACACTGGAAACACCATATATTTT. The genes are TRBV2 and TRBJ1-3; D not resolved. Germline assignment: CDR1 SNHLY and CDR2 FYNNEI. Trimming took off 6 bases at V and 2 bases at J, with 8 bases between the two ends. The CDR3 runs to 13 residues.

The genes are TRBV4-1 and TRBJ2-7; D is unclear. Germline V CDR1 and CDR2: MGHRA, YSYEKL. The CDR3 covers 14 residues. The V end was cut by 2 bases, the J end by 7 bases, with 15 bases between. CDR3 bases: TGCGCCAGCAGCCAACGTGACGGGTCTGGGGAGCAGTACTTC. Its translation: CASSQRDGSGEQYF.

The chain has TRBV10-1 and TRBJ2-7; TRBD2 is a possible D gene (6 bases). Per the germline V gene, CDR1 is WNHNN and CDR2 is SYGVQD (reference sequence). This CDR3 is built from 13 residues. Trimming removed 5 bases from V and 6 bases from J, with 14 bases in between. The CDR3 is CASSRPPGVEQYF. CDR3 bases: TGCGCCAGCAGTCGTCCCCCGGGAGTCGAGCAGTACTTC.

The chain has TRBV28 and TRBJ2-6; 7 positions agree with TRBD2. The germline CDR1 and CDR2 sequences are MDHEN and SYDVKM. V lost 2 bases, J lost 0 bases, and 4 bases stayed unmatched. CDR3 length: 17 residues. CDR3 coding DNA: TGTGCCAGCAGTTTAGAAGGCGGGGGCTCTGGGGCCAACGTCCTGACTTTC. It specifies CASSLEGGGSGANVLTF.

This clone showed up just once. This chain links TRBV11-2 with TRBJ2-1; TRBD2 is a possible D gene (6 bases). The V and J ends lost 2 bases and 5 bases respectively, with 16 bases between them. Germline V gene sequence: CDR1 SGHAT, CDR2 FQNNGV. This CDR3 has 16 amino acids. The CDR3 protein is CASSLSAGGLNNEQFF. The DNA for the CDR3 is TGTGCCAGCAGCTTATCAGCGGGTGGGCTAAACAATGAGCAGTTCTTC.

The CDR3 sequence: CAISESGQGRYGYTF. CDR3 DNA sequence: TGTGCCATCAGTGAGTCGGGACAGGGGCGATATGGCTACACCTTC. The chain recombines TRBV10-3 with TRBJ1-2; the match to TRBD1 covers 10 bases. V lost 0 bases to trimming and J lost 5 bases; unmatched junction nucleotides: 3. Germline CDR1 ENHRY, CDR2 SYGVKD. This CDR3 spans 15 amino acids.

The chain employs TRBV18 and TRBJ1-1, with 7 bases identical to TRBD1. CDR1 is KGHSH and CDR2 is LQKENI in the germline V gene. This CDR3 contains 12 residues. Trimming cost V 4 bases and J 7 bases; bases outside gene matches: 3. DNA of the CDR3: TGTGCCAGCTCACGGGACAGCTTTGAAGCTTTCTTT. Amino acid sequence: CASSRDSFEAFF.

The chain combines TRBV12-3 or TRBV12-4 with TRBJ1-2; D is uncertain. This CDR3 comprises 12 residues. Trimming removed 6 bases at V and 8 bases at J, with 13 bases between. CDR3 nucleotides: TGTGCCAGCAGCCCCCACTCCCAAGGCTACACCTTC. As protein: CASSPHSQGYTF.

This chain uses TRBV4-1 with TRBJ2-7, with TRBD1 identical over 9 bases. V shed 7 bases, J shed 3 bases, and the junction held 7 bases outside the gene matches. The germline V gene has CDR1 MGHRA and CDR2 YSYEKL. CDR3 size: 14 residues. CDR3 coding DNA: TGCGCCAGCACCCCGGGACAGGGTTTCTACGAGCAGTACTTC. Translation: CASTPGQGFYEQYF.

The chain recombines TRBV6-5 with TRBJ1-1; perhaps TRBD1 as D (5 bases). The CDR3 is 13 amino acids. Trimming cost V 11 bases and J 1 base, with 14 bases left between them. Germline CDR1 is MNHEY and CDR2 is SVGAGI. The CDR3 nucleotides are TGTGCCGCCCTAGACAGCGCGAACACTGAAGCTTTCTTT. Its translation is CAALDSANTEAFF.

The chain uses TRBV30 and TRBJ1-4; a weak D match, TRBD1 (5 bases). The V gene lost 2 bases and the J gene lost 5 bases, with 9 bases spanning the gap. The CDR3 is made up of 13 amino acids. Germline V gene sequence: CDR1 GTSNPN, CDR2 SVGIG (reference sequence). The CDR3 nucleotides are TGTGCCTGGAGTCTCAGGGTCAATGAAAAACTGTTTTTT. As protein: CAWSLRVNEKLFF.

This clone came up once. CDR3 amino acids: CASSLAPSSGNTIYF. The CDR3, as DNA: TGCGCCAGCAGCTTGGCCCCCAGCTCTGGAAACACCATATATTTT. The rearrangement joins TRBV5-1 to TRBJ1-3; D is unclear. The CDR3 runs to 15 residues. Looked up from germline, CDR1 is SGHRS and CDR2 is YFSETQ. V was clipped by 0 bases and J by 0 bases, with 7 bases between them.

The rearrangement links TRBV5-1 to TRBJ2-5; perhaps TRBD1 as D (6 bases). Per germline, CDR1 SGHRS and CDR2 YFSETQ. The V end was cut by 0 bases, the J end by 3 bases, with 12 bases between. The CDR3 runs 15 residues. CDR3 coding DNA: TGCGCCAGCAGCTTGGGAAGCAGGGGTGAAGAGACCCAGTACTTC. The encoded protein is CASSLGSRGEETQYF.

The chain carries TRBV30 and TRBJ2-5, with 7 bases matching TRBD2. This CDR3 has 13 residues. CDR1 is GTSNPN and CDR2 is SVGIG in the germline V gene (reference sequence). The V gene end was trimmed by 3 bases and the J gene end by 3 bases; junction bases not matched to a gene: 4. The CDR3 sequence is CAWSAAGKETQYF. DNA of the CDR3: TGTGCCTGGAGCGCAGCGGGAAAAGAGACCCAGTACTTC.

The rearrangement uses TRBV11-2 and TRBJ1-1, with TRBD1 matching 7 bases. Trimming took 2 bases from V and 5 from J; bases not matched to a gene: 8. The CDR3 length is 15 residues. The V gene's germline CDR1 is SGHAT and CDR2 FQNNGV. CDR3 amino acids: CASSLIQGIQTEAFF. CDR3 nucleotides: TGTGCCAGCAGCTTAATACAGGGGATTCAAACTGAAGCTTTCTTT.

This chain links TRBV15 with TRBJ2-3; TRBD1 matches at 9 bases. The ends lost 1 base at V and 1 base at J; junction bases unmatched: 6. Germline V gene lookup returns CDR1 LNHNV and CDR2 YYDKDF (reference sequence). The CDR3 sequence is 17 residues long. The CDR3 protein is CATSRGPQGAGTDTQYF. The CDR3 bases are TGTGCCACCAGCAGAGGCCCACAGGGGGCGGGCACAGATACGCAGTATTTT.

The rearrangement links TRBV2 to TRBJ1-5; D not resolved. The CDR3 length is 14 residues. Between the trimmed V and J ends, which lost 6 bases and 0 bases, there was a span of 9 bases. CDR1 is SNHLY and CDR2 is FYNNEI in the germline V gene. CDR3 protein: CASRIGLSNQPQHF. In DNA form, the CDR3 reads TGTGCCAGCAGGATAGGACTTAGCAATCAGCCCCAGCATTTT.

The chain uses TRBV9 and TRBJ2-5; D may be TRBD2 (5 bases). Looked up from germline, CDR1 is SGDLS and CDR2 is YYNGEE. V was pared by 1 base and J by 5 bases, with 15 bases between. There are 15 residues in the CDR3. The CDR3 nucleotides are TGTGCCAGCAGCGTATCCGGGATCCTGAGGGAGACCCAGTACTTC. Amino acids: CASSVSGILRETQYF.

This clone has at least ten counts. The chain combines TRBV24-1 with TRBJ1-5; D gene uncertain. The germline V gene encodes CDR1 KGHDR and CDR2 SFDVKD. This CDR3 has 12 amino acids. V was cut by 6 bases and J by 7 bases, with 9 bases left in between. CDR3 loop: CATSNRDQPQHF. In DNA form, the CDR3 reads TGTGCCACCAGTAACAGAGACCAGCCCCAGCATTTT.

The V gene is TRBV19, the J gene TRBJ1-1, with a possible D match to TRBD1 (6 bases). Germline CDR1 is LNHDA and CDR2 is SQIVND (reference sequence). With 5 bases removed from V and 5 bases from J, the gap between germline ends came to 12 bases. This CDR3 comprises 13 residues. CDR3 in DNA: TGTGCCAGTAGTCGCGACAGGCCTACTGAAGCTTTCTTT. This gives the protein CASSRDRPTEAFF.

This chain connects TRBV6-5 to TRBJ1-2; D remains unclear. The CDR3 has 14 residues. Deletions cut 4 bases from V and 6 bases from J, with 15 bases between. Germline CDR1 reads MNHEY; CDR2 reads SVGAGI. DNA for the CDR3: TGTGCCAGCAGTTCGCTGTACCGCGGTAATGGCTACACCTTC. Translating it yields CASSSLYRGNGYTF.

This chain connects TRBV6-4 to TRBJ2-1, with 12 bases lining up with TRBD2. V was clipped by 5 bases and J by 8 bases; unmatched bases: 7. This CDR3 is built from 15 residues. CDR1 and CDR2 (germline): MRHNA, SNTAGT. The CDR3 DNA sequence: TGTGCCAGCAGTCATCTAGCGGGAGGGCCCTATGAGCAGTTCTTC. This gives the protein CASSHLAGGPYEQFF.

V is TRBV6-5 and J is TRBJ2-4, with TRBD1 matching over 8 bases. Germline lookup yields CDR1 MNHEY and CDR2 SVGAGI. With V trimmed by 0 bases and J by 3 bases, 4 bases remained unmatched. The CDR3 is 16 amino acids. In DNA, the CDR3 is TGTGCCAGCAGTTACTCAACAGGGGGAGGCAAAAACATTCAGTACTTC. Its translation: CASSYSTGGGKNIQYF.

The rearrangement links TRBV6-1 to TRBJ2-7; D might be TRBD2 (5 bases). The CDR3 covers 12 residues. Trimming pared 2 bases from V and 4 bases from J, leaving 6 bases between. The germline CDR1 and CDR2 sequences are MNHNS and SASEGT. CDR3 coding DNA: TGTGCCAGCAGTGAACGGGGTTACGAGCAGTACTTC. This translates into CASSERGYEQYF.

The chain links TRBV27 to TRBJ2-1, with TRBD2 identical over 10 bases. This CDR3 contains 16 residues. Trimming removed 5 bases from V and 5 bases from J; junction bases left unmatched: 9. Germline V gene lookup returns CDR1 MNHEY and CDR2 SMNVEV (reference sequence). The CDR3 sequence: CASSGLSSGRNNEQFF. The CDR3 region has the DNA TGTGCCAGCAGTGGTTTGTCTAGCGGGAGAAACAATGAGCAGTTCTTC.